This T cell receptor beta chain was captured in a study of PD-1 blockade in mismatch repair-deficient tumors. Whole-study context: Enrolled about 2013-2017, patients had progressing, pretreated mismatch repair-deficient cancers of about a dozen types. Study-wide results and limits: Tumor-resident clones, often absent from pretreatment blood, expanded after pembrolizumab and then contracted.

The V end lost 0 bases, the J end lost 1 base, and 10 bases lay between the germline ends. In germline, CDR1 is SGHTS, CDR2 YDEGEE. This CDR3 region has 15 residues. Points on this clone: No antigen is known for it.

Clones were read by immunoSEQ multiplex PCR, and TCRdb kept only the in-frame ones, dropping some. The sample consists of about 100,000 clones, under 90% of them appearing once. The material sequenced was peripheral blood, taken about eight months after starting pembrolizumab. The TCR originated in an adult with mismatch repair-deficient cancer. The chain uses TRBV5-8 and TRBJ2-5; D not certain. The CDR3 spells CASSLDLWSQETQYF. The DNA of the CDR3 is TGTGCCAGCAGCTTGGATCTTTGGTCCCAAGAGACCCAGTACTTC.